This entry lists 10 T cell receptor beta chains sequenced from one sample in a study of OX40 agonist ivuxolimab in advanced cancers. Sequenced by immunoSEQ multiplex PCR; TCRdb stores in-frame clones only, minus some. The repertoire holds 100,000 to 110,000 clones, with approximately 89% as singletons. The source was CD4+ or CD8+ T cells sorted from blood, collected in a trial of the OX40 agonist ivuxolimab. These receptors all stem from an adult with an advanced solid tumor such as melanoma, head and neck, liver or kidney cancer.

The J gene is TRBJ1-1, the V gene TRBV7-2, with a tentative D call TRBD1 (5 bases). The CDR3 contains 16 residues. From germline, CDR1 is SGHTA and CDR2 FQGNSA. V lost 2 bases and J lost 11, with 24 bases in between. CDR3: CASSLRVGAVHGRAFF. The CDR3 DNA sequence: TGTGCCAGCAGCTTAAGGGTCGGGGCCGTTCACGGTAGGGCTTTCTTT.

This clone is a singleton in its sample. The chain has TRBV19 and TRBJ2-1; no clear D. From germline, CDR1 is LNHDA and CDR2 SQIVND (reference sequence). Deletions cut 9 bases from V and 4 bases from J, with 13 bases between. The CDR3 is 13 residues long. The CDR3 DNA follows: TGTGCCAGCGGCTCGACTGTTTACAATGAGCAGTTCTTC. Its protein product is CASGSTVYNEQFF. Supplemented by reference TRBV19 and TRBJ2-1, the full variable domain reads DGGITQSPKYLFRKEGQNVTLSCEQNLNHDAMYWYRQDPGQGLRLIYYSQIVNDFQKGDIAEGYSVSREKKESFPLTVTSAQKNPTAFYLCASGSTVYNEQFFGPGTRLTVL.

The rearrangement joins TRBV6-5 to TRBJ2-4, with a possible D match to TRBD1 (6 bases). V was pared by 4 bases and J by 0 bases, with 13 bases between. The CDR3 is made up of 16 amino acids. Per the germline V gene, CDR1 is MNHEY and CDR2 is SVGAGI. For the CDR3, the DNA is TGTGCCAGCAGTTCCCTCAGGGGTTTAGCCAAAAACATTCAGTACTTC. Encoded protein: CASSSLRGLAKNIQYF.

The CDR3 DNA is TGCGCCAGCGGACTAACTATTGGAAGGAACACCGGGGAGCTGTTTTTT. This translates into CASGLTIGRNTGELFF. V and J are TRBV5-1 and TRBJ2-2; D possibly corresponds to TRBD2 (6 bases). This CDR3 is built from 16 residues. Germline CDR1 reads SGHRS; CDR2 reads YFSETQ. Trimming cost V 7 bases and J 1 base, with 17 bases left between them. Filled out from reference TRBV5-1 and TRBJ2-2, the complete variable domain reads KAGVTQTPRYLIKTRGQQVTLSCSPISGHRSVSWYQQTPGQGLQFLFEYFSETQRNKGNFPGRFSGRQFSNSRSEMNVSTLELGDSALYLCASGLTIGRNTGELFFGEGSRLTVL.

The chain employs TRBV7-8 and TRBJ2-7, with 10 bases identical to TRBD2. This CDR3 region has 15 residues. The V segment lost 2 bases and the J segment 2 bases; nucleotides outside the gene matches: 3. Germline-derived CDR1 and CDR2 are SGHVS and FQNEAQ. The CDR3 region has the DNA TGTGCCAGCAGCTTAAGGCTAGCGGGAGCCTACGAGCAGTACTTC. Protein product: CASSLRLAGAYEQYF.

CDR3 amino acids: CASSESMTGVTEAFF. CDR3 DNA: TGTGCCAGCAGCGAATCAATGACAGGGGTGACTGAAGCTTTCTTT. V is TRBV2 and J is TRBJ1-1, with 8 bases that match TRBD1. With 6 bases clipped from V and 5 bases from J, the junction kept 11 bases outside the gene matches. The CDR3 covers 15 residues. Germline loops: CDR1 SNHLY, CDR2 FYNNEI.

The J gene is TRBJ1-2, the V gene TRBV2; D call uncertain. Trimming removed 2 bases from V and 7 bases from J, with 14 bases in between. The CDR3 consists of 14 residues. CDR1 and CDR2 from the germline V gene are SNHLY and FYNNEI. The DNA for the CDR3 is TGTGCCAGCAGTGAAAGCAGCCAGAGGCTTGGCTACACCTTC. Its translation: CASSESSQRLGYTF.

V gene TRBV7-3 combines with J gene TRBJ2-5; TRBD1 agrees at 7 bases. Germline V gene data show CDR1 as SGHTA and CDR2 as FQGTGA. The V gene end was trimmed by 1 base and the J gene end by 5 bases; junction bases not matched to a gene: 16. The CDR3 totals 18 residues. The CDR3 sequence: CASSLMGPVAGGLETQYF. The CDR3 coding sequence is TGTGCCAGCAGCTTAATGGGCCCGGTAGCAGGGGGATTGGAGACCCAGTACTTC.

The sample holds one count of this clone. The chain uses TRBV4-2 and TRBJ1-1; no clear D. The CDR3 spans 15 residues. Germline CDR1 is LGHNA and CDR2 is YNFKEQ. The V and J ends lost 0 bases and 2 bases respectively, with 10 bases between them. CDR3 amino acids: CASSQDSRVNTEAFF. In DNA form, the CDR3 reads TGTGCCAGCAGCCAAGATTCGAGGGTTAACACTGAAGCTTTCTTT.

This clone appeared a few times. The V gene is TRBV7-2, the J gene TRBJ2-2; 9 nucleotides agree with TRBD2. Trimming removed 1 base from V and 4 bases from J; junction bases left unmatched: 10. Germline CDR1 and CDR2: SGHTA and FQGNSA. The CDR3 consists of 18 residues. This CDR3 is CASSLDPHSGSVTGELFF. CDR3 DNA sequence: TGTGCCAGCAGCTTAGACCCCCATAGCGGGAGTGTCACCGGGGAGCTGTTTTTT.